What follows describes a single T cell receptor (beta chain). These data belong to a study of blood T cell repertoires in COVID-19. Clones were read by immunoSEQ multiplex PCR, and TCRdb kept only the in-frame ones, dropping some. The sample holds about 130,000 clones, roughly 83% seen once. V shed 6 bases and J shed 3 bases, with 15 bases lying between them. CDR1 is SNHLY and CDR2 is FYNNEI in the germline V gene. This CDR3 spans 14 amino acids. This receptor was obtained from a man aged 50-60 years who had recovered from COVID-19. The rearrangement joins TRBV2 to TRBJ2-7, with TRBD2 as a possible D gene (6 bases). Sequenced material: PBMCs or T cells enriched from blood (not recorded which). CDR3 DNA sequence: TGTGCCAGCAGGGCCCGGGACTGGGACTACGAGCAGTACTTC. It specifies CASRARDWDYEQYF.